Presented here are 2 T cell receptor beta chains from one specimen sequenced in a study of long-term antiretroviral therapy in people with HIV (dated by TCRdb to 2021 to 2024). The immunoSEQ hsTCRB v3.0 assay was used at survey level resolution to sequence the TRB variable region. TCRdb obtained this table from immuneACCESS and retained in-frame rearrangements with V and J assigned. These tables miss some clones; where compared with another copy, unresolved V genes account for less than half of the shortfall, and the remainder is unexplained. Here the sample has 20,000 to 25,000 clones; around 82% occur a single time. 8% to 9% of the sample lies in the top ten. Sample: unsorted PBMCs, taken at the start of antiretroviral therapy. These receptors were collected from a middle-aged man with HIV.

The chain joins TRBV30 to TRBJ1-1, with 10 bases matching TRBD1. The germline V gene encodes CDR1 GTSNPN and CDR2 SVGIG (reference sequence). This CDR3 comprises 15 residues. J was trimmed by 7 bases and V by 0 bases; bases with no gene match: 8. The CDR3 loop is CAWSVKWDRGFEAFF. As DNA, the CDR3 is TGTGCCTGGAGTGTAAAATGGGACAGGGGCTTTGAAGCTTTCTTT.

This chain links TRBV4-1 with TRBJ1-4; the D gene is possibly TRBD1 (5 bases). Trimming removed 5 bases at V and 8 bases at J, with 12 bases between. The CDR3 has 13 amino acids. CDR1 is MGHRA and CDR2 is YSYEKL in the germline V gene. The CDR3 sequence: CASSTGGGEKLFF. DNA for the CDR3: TGCGCCAGCAGCACAGGTGGTGGCGAAAAACTGTTTTTT.